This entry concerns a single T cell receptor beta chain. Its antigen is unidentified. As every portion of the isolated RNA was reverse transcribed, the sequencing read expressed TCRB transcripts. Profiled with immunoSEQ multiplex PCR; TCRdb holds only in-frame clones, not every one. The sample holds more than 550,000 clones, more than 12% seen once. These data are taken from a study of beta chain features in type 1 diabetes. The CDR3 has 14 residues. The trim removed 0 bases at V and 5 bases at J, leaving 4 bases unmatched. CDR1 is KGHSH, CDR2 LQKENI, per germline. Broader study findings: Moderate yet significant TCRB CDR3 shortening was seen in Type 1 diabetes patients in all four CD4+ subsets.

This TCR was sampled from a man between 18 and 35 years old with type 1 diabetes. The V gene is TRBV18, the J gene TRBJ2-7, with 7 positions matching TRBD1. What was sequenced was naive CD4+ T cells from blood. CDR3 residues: CASSPPAGGNEQYF. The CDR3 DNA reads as TGTGCCAGCTCACCACCGGCAGGGGGTAACGAGCAGTACTTC.